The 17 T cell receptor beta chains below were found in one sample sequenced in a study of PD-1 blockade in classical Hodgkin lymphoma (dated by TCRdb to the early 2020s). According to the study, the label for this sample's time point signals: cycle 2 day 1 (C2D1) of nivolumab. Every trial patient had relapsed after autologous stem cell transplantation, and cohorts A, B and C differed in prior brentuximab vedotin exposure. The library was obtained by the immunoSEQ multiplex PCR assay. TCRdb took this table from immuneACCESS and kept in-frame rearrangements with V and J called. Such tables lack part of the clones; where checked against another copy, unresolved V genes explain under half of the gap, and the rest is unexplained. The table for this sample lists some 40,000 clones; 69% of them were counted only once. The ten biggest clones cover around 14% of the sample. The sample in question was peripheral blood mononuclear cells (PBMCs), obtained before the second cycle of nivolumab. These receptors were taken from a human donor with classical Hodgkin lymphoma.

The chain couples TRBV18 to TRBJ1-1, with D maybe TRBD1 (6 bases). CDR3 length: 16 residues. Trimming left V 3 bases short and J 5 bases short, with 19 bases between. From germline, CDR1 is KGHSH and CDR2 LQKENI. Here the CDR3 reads CASSPIDTGLGTEAFF. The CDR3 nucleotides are TGTGCCAGCTCACCGATAGACACAGGGTTAGGTACTGAAGCTTTCTTT.

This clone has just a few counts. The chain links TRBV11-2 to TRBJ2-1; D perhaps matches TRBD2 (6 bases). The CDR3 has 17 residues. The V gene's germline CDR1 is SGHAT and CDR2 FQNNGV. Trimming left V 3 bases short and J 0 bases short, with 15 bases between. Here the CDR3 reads CASSFRGTAHSYNEQFF. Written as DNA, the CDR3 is TGTGCCAGCAGCTTCCGGGGGACTGCCCACTCCTACAATGAGCAGTTCTTC.

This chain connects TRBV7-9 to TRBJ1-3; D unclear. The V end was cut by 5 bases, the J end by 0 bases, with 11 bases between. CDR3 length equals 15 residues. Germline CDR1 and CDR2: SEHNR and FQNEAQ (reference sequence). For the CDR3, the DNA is TGTGCCAGCAGCCCTAGAGTTCTCTCTGGAAACACCATATATTTT. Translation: CASSPRVLSGNTIYF.

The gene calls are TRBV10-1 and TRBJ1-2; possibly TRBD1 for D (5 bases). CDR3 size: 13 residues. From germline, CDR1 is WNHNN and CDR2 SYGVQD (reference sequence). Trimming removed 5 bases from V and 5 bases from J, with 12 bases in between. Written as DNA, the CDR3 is TGCGCCAGCAGTAACTCGACAGAGTATGGCTACACCTTC. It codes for CASSNSTEYGYTF.

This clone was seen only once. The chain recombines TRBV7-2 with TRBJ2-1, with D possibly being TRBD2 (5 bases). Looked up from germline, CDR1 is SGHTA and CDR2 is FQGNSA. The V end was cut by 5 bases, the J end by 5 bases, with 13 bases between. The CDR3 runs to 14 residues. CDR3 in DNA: TGTGCCAGCAGCCCCTCCGGGGTAAACAATGAGCAGTTCTTC. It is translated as CASSPSGVNNEQFF.

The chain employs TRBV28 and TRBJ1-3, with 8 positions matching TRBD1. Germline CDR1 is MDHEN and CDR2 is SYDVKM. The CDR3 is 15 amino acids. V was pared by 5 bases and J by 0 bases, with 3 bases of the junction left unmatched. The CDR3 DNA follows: TGTGCCAGCAGTCCCGGGACAGGCTCTGGAAACACCATATATTTT. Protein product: CASSPGTGSGNTIYF. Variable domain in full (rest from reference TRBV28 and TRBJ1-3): DVKVTQSSRYLVKRTGEKVFLECVQDMDHENMFWYRQDPGLGLRLIYFSYDVKMKEKGDIPEGYSVSREKKERFSLILESASTNQTSMYLCASSPGTGSGNTIYFGEGSWLTVV.

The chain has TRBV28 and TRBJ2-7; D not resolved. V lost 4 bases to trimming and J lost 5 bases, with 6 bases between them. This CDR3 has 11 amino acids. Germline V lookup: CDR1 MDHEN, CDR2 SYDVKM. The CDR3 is CASSSTDEQYF. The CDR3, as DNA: TGTGCCAGCAGTTCAACGGACGAGCAGTACTTC. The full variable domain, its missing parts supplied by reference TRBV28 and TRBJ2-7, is DVKVTQSSRYLVKRTGEKVFLECVQDMDHENMFWYRQDPGLGLRLIYFSYDVKMKEKGDIPEGYSVSREKKERFSLILESASTNQTSMYLCASSSTDEQYFGPGTRLTVT.

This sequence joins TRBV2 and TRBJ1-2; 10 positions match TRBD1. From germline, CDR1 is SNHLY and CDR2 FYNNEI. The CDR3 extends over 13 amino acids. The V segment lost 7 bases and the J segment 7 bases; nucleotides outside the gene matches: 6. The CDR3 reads CASIGTGEPGYTF. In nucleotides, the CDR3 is TGTGCCAGCATAGGGACAGGGGAGCCTGGCTACACCTTC.

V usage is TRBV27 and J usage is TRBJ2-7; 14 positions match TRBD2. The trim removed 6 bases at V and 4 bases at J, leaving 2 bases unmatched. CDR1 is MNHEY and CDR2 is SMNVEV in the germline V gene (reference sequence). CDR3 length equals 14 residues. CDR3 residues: CASSRLAGGYEQYF. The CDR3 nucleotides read TGTGCCAGCAGCCGACTAGCGGGAGGGTACGAGCAGTACTTC.

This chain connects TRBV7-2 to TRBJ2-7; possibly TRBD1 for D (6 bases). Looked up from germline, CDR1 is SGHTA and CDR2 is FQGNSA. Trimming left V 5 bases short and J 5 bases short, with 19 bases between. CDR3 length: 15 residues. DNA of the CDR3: TGTGCCAGCAGCCAAGTTACAACAGGGCGTCACGAGCAGTACTTC. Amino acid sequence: CASSQVTTGRHEQYF.

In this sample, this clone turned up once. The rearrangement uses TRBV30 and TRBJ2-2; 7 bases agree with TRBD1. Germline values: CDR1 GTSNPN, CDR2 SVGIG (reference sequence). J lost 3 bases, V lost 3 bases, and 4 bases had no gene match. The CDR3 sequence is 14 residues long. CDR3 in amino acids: CAWRRGPDTGELFF. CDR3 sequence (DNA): TGTGCCTGGAGAAGGGGGCCCGACACCGGGGAGCTGTTTTTT.

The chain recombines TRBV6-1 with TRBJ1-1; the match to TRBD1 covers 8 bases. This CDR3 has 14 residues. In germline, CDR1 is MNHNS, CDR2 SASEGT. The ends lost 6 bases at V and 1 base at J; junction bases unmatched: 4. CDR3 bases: TGTGCCAGCAGCCCCGGACAGGGGAACACTGAAGCTTTCTTT. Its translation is CASSPGQGNTEAFF.

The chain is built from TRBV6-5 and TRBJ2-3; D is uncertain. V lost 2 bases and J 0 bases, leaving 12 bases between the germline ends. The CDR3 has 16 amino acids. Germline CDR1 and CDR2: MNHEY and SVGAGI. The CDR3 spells CASSYVGSSSTDTQYF. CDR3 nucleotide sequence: TGTGCCAGCAGTTACGTTGGCTCCTCAAGCACAGATACGCAGTATTTT.

CDR3 bases: TGTGCCAGTAGTACACAGGGGTCCTTAGGGGGGCCCCAGCATTTT. As protein: CASSTQGSLGGPQHF. The genes are TRBV19 and TRBJ1-5; 7 nucleotides agree with TRBD1. The CDR3 is made up of 15 amino acids. Losses at the gene ends were 4 bases for V and 9 bases for J; bases not matched to a gene: 12. Germline lookup yields CDR1 LNHDA and CDR2 SQIVND (reference sequence).

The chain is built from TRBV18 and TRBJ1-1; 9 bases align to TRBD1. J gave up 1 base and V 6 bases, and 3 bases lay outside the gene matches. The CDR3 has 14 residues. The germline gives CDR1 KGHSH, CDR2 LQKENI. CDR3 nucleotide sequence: TGTGCCAGCTCCCCGGACAGGGGGAACACTGAAGCTTTCTTT. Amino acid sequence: CASSPDRGNTEAFF.

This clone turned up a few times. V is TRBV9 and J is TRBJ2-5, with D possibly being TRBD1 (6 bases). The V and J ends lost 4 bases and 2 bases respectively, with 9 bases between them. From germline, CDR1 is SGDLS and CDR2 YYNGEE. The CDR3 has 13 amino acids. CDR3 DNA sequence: TGTGCCAGCAGCATCACAGGGCAAGAGACCCAGTACTTC. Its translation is CASSITGQETQYF.

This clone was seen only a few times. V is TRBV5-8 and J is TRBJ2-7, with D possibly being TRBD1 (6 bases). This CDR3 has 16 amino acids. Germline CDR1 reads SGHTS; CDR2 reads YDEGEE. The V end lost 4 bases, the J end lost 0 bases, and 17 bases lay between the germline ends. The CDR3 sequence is CASSVLQGRGSYEQYF. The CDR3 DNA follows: TGTGCCAGCAGCGTACTTCAGGGGAGAGGCTCCTACGAGCAGTACTTC. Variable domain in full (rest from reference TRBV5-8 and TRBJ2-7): EAGVTQSPTHLIKTRGQQATLRCSPISGHTSVYWYQQALGLGLQFLLWYDEGEERNRGNFPPRFSGRQFPNYSSELNVNALELEDSALYLCASSVLQGRGSYEQYFGPGTRLTVT.